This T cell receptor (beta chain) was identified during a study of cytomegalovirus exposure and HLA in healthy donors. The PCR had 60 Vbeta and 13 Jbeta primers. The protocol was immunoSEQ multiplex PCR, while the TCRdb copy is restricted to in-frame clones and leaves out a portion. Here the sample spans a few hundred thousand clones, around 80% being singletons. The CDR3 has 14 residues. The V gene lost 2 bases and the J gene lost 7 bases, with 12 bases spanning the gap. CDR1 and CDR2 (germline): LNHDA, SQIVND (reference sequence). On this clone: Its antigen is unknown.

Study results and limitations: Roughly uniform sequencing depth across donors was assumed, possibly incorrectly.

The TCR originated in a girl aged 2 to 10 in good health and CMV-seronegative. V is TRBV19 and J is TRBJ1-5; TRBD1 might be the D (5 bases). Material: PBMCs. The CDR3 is CASSIWGIGQPQHF. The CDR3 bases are TGTGCCAGTAGTATATGGGGCATAGGGCAGCCCCAGCATTTT.